This entry concerns a single T cell receptor beta chain. It has no known antigen specificity. Sequencing used a NextSeq 550. The Human TCR Profiling Kit (MiLaboratory) was used to make UMI-labeled 5' RACE TRB cDNA libraries. cDNA synthesis used the entire amount of extracted RNA, and PCR amplification then used the entire amount of cDNA produced. The libraries were made side by side, with each library going through the same number of PCR cycles. The study's processing was this. MIGEC and MiXCR extracted about 49,000 +/- 11,000 unique UMI-labeled TRB cDNA molecules per library, requiring at least two reads per UMI. An average of approximately 40,000 +/- 10,000 functional in-frame TRB CDR3 nucleotide clonotypes without stop codons was found per library. Diversity metrics, including normalized Shannon-Wiener and Chao1, were computed in VDJtools after downsampling to 5000 UMI-labeled TRB molecules per sample. VDJtools computed clonotype-size-weighted physicochemical properties of the central five CDR3 residues: interaction energy, strength, volume and Kidera factor 4. TCRdb reprocessed the reads, so every CDR3 protein sequence counts as one entry and DNA is not shown. The V and J calls come from TCRdb's annotation, not from the publication. The sample table on file contains approximately 140,000 distinct CDR3 sequences. Around 0.3% of the sample is taken by the ten largest.

This sample was included in a study of CXCR3-negative and CXCR3-positive naive CD8 T cells (dated by TCRdb to between 2017 and 2020). About the investigation overall: In total, approximately 130 million TRB reads were obtained, or roughly 1.5 +/- 0.3 million reads per library. Diversity and physicochemical repertoire analyses were performed on around 10 donors pooled from two independent experiments. For the TRBV-TRBJ cluster analysis, the naive subsets came from 5 donors, while the memory cells came from 3 donors. General findings and caveats noted by the study authors: Freshly isolated PBMCs were used for most assays because CXCR3 expression went down partially after cryopreservation. Because surface CD5, which is linked to self-reactivity in mice, was comparable between the naive subsets, TCR interaction strength was also inferred from the physicochemical properties of TRB CDR3s. Naive CXCR3-negative and CXCR3-positive cells from the same donor showed similar TRBV-TRBJ usage, whereas memory cells showed distinct patterns. Repertoire diversity was comparably high in both naive subsets but much lower in memory CD8+ T cells. Compared with CXCR3-negative naive cells, CXCR3-positive naive cells had TRB CDR3s with higher hydrophobicity (lower Kidera factor 4), lower energy, and higher strength and volume indices.

Reading from cysteine to phenylalanine, the CDR3 counts 14 amino acids. No DNA has been recorded. CDR1 and CDR2 are drawn from the germline V gene (reference sequence): LNHDA, SQIVND. Each CD8+ T cell subset was flow-sorted in triplicate, with over 250,000 cells per subset placed directly into RLT lysis buffer. To keep memory contaminants out, a stringent definition of naive CD8+ T cells was applied: CD45RO-CCR7+CD27+CD95-. Peripheral blood mononuclear cells were isolated from buffy coats by standard density gradient centrifugation. Naive CXCR3-negative and CXCR3-positive CD8+ T cells were flow-sorted on a FACSAria III. Total RNA was extracted from sorted cells using an RNeasy Mini Kit.

Specimen: naive CXCR3+ CD8+ T cells from blood. The meaning of the sample's cell subset or site label: CD45RO-CCR7+CD27+CD95- naive CD8+ T cells expressing CXCR3 (TNR3+). The sequence joins TRBV19 to TRBJ1-1; TCRdb's D call of TRBD1 is untestable without DNA. This TCR came from a human donor in good health. Some clones in this sample may be carry-over from other donors' samples. The CDR3 here reads CASSPPGQNTEAFF.